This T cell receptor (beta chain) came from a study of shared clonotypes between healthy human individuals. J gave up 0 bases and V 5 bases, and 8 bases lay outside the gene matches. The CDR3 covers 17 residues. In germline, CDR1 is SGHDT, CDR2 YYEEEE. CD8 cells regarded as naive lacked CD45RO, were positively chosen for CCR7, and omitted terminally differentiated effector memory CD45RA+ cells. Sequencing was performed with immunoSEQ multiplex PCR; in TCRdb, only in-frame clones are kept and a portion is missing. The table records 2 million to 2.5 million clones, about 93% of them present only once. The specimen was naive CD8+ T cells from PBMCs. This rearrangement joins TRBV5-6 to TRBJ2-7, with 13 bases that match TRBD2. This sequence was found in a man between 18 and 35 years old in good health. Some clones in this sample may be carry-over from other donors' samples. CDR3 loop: CASSLGLAGVTSYEQYF. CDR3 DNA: TGTGCCAGCAGTCTTGGACTAGCGGGAGTGACCTCCTACGAGCAGTACTTC.